Shown below are 7 T cell receptor beta chains from a single sample sequenced in a study of control samples from healthy donors and cancer patients. Here immunoSEQ multiplex PCR was the method, and the copy in TCRdb shows in-frame clones only, minus some. The table includes about 95,000 clones, about 88% detected once. The sequencing input was blood. The source is a woman aged 70-85 years in good health.

The V gene is TRBV6-6, the J gene TRBJ1-3; the match to TRBD1 covers 8 bases. V shed 2 bases, J shed 1 base, and the junction held 4 bases outside the gene matches. The CDR3 is made up of 16 amino acids. Germline CDR1 MNHNY, CDR2 SVGAGI (reference sequence). CDR3 residues: CASSYDRGQSGNTIYF. As DNA, the CDR3 is TGTGCCAGCAGTTACGACAGGGGACAGTCTGGAAACACCATATATTTT.

This chain connects TRBV7-9 to TRBJ1-2; D is unresolved. The CDR3 runs to 12 residues. Germline CDR1 and CDR2: SEHNR and FQNEAQ (reference sequence). V shed 8 bases and J shed 5 bases, with 12 bases lying between them. The CDR3 DNA reads as TGTGCCAGCGGACTTTCAGGTTATGGCTACACCTTC. Its protein is CASGLSGYGYTF.

This clone was observed a handful of times. The J gene is TRBJ1-4, the V gene TRBV7-9; no firm D call. The CDR3 runs 13 residues. Germline assignment: CDR1 SEHNR and CDR2 FQNEAQ (reference sequence). Trimming stripped 3 bases from V and 8 bases from J, with 10 bases between. The CDR3 coding sequence is TGTGCCAGCAGCTTGGAGATCGGGGAAAAACTGTTTTTT. Protein: CASSLEIGEKLFF.

The CDR3 region is CASSLAGTGGREQYF. In nucleotides, the CDR3 is TGTGCCAGCAGCTTGGCCGGGACAGGGGGCCGCGAGCAGTACTTC. The chain has TRBV5-4 and TRBJ2-7; TRBD1 matches 12 bases. From germline, CDR1 is SGHNT and CDR2 YYREEE (reference sequence). With V trimmed by 0 bases and J by 6 bases, 4 bases remained unmatched. CDR3 length equals 15 residues.

The chain joins TRBV19 to TRBJ1-1; a weak D match, TRBD1 (5 bases). The V and J ends lost 1 base and 5 bases respectively, with 11 bases between them. The CDR3 has 14 amino acids. Germline CDR1 is LNHDA and CDR2 is SQIVND (reference sequence). Here the CDR3 reads CASSIGRVGTEAFF. In DNA form, the CDR3 reads TGTGCCAGTAGTATAGGCAGGGTAGGTACTGAAGCTTTCTTT.

This chain joins TRBV4-1 and TRBJ2-5; TRBD1 agrees at 7 bases. Germline CDR1 MGHRA, CDR2 YSYEKL. This CDR3 is built from 13 residues. Trimming at V came to 8 bases and at J to 5 bases, leaving 8 bases not matched to a gene. The CDR3 protein is CASGRGPFETQYF. Written as DNA, the CDR3 is TGCGCCAGCGGAAGGGGGCCTTTTGAGACCCAGTACTTC.

Written as DNA, the CDR3 is TGTGCCAGTAGTGGGACAGGGGGAATCCTGGAGACCCAGTACTTC. It translates to CASSGTGGILETQYF. The V and J genes are TRBV19 and TRBJ2-5, with TRBD1 matching 11 bases. The CDR3 is 15 residues long. The ends lost 5 bases at V and 5 bases at J; junction bases unmatched: 7. The germline gives CDR1 LNHDA, CDR2 SQIVND (reference sequence).